What follows are 10 T cell receptor beta chains derived from one specimen sequenced in a study of T cell responses to AZD1222 COVID-19 vaccine. Method: immunoSEQ multiplex PCR; TCRdb's copy keeps in-frame clones and lacks some. In the table there are about 170,000 clones, 90% to 95% of which are singletons. This specimen consisted of peripheral blood, obtained on day 0 of AZD1222 vaccination. The receptor source for this set is an adult in good health.

J is TRBJ1-4 and V is TRBV24-1; unclear D gene. This CDR3 contains 15 residues. Trimming stripped 3 bases from V and 4 bases from J, with 11 bases between. CDR1 is KGHDR and CDR2 is SFDVKD in the germline V gene. The CDR3 sequence: CATSDPDGSNEKLFF. CDR3 coding DNA: TGTGCCACCAGTGATCCTGACGGGAGTAATGAAAAACTGTTTTTT.

The rearrangement joins TRBV18 to TRBJ1-1; 8 bases map to TRBD1. The CDR3 has 14 amino acids. Trimming at V came to 2 bases and at J to 4 bases, leaving 3 bases not matched to a gene. CDR1 is KGHSH, CDR2 LQKENI, per germline. CDR3 region: CASSPSTGGTEAFF. In DNA form, the CDR3 reads TGTGCCAGCTCACCATCCACAGGGGGCACTGAAGCTTTCTTT.

This chain connects TRBV29-1 to TRBJ1-1; D not resolved. The germline V and J ends were trimmed by 3 bases and 0 bases, with 8 bases remaining between them. The CDR3 runs 13 residues. CDR1 is SQVTM, CDR2 ANQGSEA, per germline. CDR3 protein: CSVERRMNTEAFF. In DNA, the CDR3 is TGCAGCGTTGAGAGACGTATGAACACTGAAGCTTTCTTT.

This chain uses TRBV19 with TRBJ2-6, with 8 bases matching TRBD1. CDR1 and CDR2 from the germline V gene are LNHDA and SQIVND (reference sequence). The V segment lost 6 bases and the J segment 2 bases; nucleotides outside the gene matches: 9. CDR3 length: 17 residues. CDR3 in amino acids: CASRTTGVDTGANVLTF. CDR3 coding DNA: TGTGCCAGTAGAACGACAGGGGTAGACACTGGGGCCAACGTCCTGACTTTC.

The chain recombines TRBV23-1 with TRBJ1-6; D not resolved. TRBV23-1 is identified as an open reading frame with a role that is uncertain. The ends were cut back, 4 bases at V and 2 bases at J, with 9 bases in the middle. This CDR3 comprises 15 residues. This CDR3 is CASSRLLAYNSPLHF. CDR3 in DNA: TGCGCCAGCAGTCGGCTTTTAGCCTATAATTCACCCCTCCACTTT.

The rearrangement links TRBV5-1 to TRBJ1-2; D unclear. The CDR3 sequence is 12 residues long. Germline assignment: CDR1 SGHRS and CDR2 YFSETQ. The V and J ends lost 0 bases and 4 bases respectively, with 4 bases between them. The CDR3 DNA sequence: TGCGCCAGCAGCTTGGGAAGCTATGGCTACACCTTC. It specifies CASSLGSYGYTF.

The chain employs TRBV24-1 and TRBJ1-5, with D unresolved. The CDR3 covers 13 residues. The V and J ends lost 3 bases and 5 bases respectively, with 7 bases between them. Germline values: CDR1 KGHDR, CDR2 SFDVKD. The CDR3 protein is CATSDQTDQPQHF. As DNA, the CDR3 is TGTGCCACCAGTGATCAGACCGATCAGCCCCAGCATTTT.

The rearrangement links TRBV27 to TRBJ1-1, with TRBD1 as a possible D gene (5 bases). Trimming stripped 8 bases from V and 7 bases from J, with 17 bases between. Germline CDR1 is MNHEY and CDR2 is SMNVEV (reference sequence). The CDR3 is 13 residues long. In DNA, the CDR3 is TGTGCCAGCTCATATACATATAGGGGTGAAGCTTTCTTT. It yields the protein CASSYTYRGEAFF.

The chain employs TRBV5-1 and TRBJ2-1, with D tentatively TRBD1 or TRBD2 (5 bases each). Trimming took 6 bases from V and 8 from J, leaving 21 bases between them. CDR1 and CDR2 from the germline V gene are SGHRS and YFSETQ. CDR3 length: 15 amino acids. The CDR3 region has the DNA TGCGCCAGCACCCTTTCCGGGGCAAATGGCGATGAGCAGTTCTTC. It codes for CASTLSGANGDEQFF. Full variable domain (outside the CDR3, taken from reference TRBV5-1 and TRBJ2-1): KAGVTQTPRYLIKTRGQQVTLSCSPISGHRSVSWYQQTPGQGLQFLFEYFSETQRNKGNFPGRFSGRQFSNSRSEMNVSTLELGDSALYLCASTLSGANGDEQFFGPGTRLTVL.

The chain joins TRBV5-1 to TRBJ1-6, with unresolved D. Germline values: CDR1 SGHRS, CDR2 YFSETQ. This CDR3 is built from 17 residues. Between the trimmed V and J ends, which lost 7 bases and 0 bases, there was a span of 17 bases. The CDR3 loop is CASRAFSSSSYNSPLHF. The CDR3 nucleotides are TGCGCCAGCCGCGCTTTTAGTTCGAGCTCCTATAATTCACCCCTCCACTTT. Filled out from reference TRBV5-1 and TRBJ1-6, the complete variable domain reads KAGVTQTPRYLIKTRGQQVTLSCSPISGHRSVSWYQQTPGQGLQFLFEYFSETQRNKGNFPGRFSGRQFSNSRSEMNVSTLELGDSALYLCASRAFSSSSYNSPLHFGNGTRLTVT.